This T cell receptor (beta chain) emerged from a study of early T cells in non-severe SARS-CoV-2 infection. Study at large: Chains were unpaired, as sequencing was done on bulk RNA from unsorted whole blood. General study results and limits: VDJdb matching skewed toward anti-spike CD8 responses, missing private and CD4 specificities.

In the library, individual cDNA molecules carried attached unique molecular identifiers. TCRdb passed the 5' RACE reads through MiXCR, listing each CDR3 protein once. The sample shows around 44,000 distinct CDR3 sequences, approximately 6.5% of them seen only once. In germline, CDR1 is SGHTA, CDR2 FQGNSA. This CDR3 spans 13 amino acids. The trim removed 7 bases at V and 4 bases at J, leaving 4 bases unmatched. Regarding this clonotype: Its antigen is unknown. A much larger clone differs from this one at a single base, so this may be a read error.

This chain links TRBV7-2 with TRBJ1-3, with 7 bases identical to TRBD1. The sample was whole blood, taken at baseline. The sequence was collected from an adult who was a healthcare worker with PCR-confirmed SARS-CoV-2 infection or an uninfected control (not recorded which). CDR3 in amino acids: CASNWGQGNTIYF. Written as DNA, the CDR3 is TGTGCCAGCAACTGGGGACAGGGAAACACCATATATTTT.